This TCR beta chain stems from a study of shared clonotypes between healthy human individuals. The test was conducted at deep level. Assay: immunoSEQ multiplex PCR; the TCRdb copy retains only in-frame clones and omits some. The sample records 2.3 million or so clones, just over 90% being singletons. Overall study results and limits: Naive CD4 clonotypes overlapped across several donors at 4.5% to 5.5%.

A word on this clone: Its antigen is undetermined.

From germline, CDR1 is MGHDK and CDR2 SYGVNS. The V and J ends lost 4 bases and 2 bases, in that order; junction bases with no gene match: 6. The CDR3 totals 16 residues. Sequences were obtained from naive CD4+ T cells from PBMCs. As to subset: CD45RA+ positively selected. The chain links TRBV25-1 to TRBJ2-3; 10 bases align to TRBD1. This TCR was recovered from a man younger than 30 in good health. Some clones in this sample may be carry-over from other donors' samples. This CDR3 is CASSASDRGDTDTQYF. In DNA, the CDR3 is TGTGCCAGCAGTGCCTCGGACAGGGGGGACACAGATACGCAGTATTTT.